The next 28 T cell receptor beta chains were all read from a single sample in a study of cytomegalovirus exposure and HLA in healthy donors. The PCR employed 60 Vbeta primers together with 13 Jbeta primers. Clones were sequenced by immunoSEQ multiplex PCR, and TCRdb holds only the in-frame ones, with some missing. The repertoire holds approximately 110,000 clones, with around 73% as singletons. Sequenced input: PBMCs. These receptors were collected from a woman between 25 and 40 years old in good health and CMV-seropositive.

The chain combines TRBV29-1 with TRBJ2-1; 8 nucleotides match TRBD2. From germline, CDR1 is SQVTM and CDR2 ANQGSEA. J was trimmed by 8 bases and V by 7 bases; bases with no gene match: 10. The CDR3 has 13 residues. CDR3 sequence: CSAPPAGEDEQFF. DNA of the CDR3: TGCAGCGCCCCCCCAGCGGGAGAGGATGAGCAGTTCTTC.

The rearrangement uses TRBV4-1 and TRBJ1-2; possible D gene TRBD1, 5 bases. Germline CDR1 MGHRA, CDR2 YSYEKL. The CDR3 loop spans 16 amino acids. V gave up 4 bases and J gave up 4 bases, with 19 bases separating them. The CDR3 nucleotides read TGCGCCAGCAGCCGACCGAAGGAGGGGATCGGCTATGGCTACACCTTC. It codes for CASSRPKEGIGYGYTF.

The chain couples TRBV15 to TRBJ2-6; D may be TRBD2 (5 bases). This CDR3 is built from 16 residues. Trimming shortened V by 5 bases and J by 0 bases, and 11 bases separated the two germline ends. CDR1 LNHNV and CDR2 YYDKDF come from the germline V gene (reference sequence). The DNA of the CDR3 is TGTGCCACCAGCGGAGGACGGGGCTCTGGGGCCAACGTCCTGACTTTC. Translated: CATSGGRGSGANVLTF.

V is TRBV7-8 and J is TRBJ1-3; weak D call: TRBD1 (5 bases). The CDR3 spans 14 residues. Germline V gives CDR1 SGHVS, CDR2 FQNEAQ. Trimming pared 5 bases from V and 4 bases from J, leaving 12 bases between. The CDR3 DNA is TGTGCCAGCAGCACACGGACACTAGGAAACACCATATATTTT. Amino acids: CASSTRTLGNTIYF.

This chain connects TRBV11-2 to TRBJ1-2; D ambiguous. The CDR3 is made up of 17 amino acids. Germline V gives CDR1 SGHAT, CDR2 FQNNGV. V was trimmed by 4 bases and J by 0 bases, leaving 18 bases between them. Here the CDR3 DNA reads TGTGCCAGCAGCTCATTTCCGGACGCCGGGGCTAACTATGGCTACACCTTC. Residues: CASSSFPDAGANYGYTF.

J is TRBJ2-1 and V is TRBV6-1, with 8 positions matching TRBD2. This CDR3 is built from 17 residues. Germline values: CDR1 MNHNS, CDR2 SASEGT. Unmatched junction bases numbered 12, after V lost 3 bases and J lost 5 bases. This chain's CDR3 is CASSDFAPGGFNNEQFF. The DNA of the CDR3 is TGTGCCAGCAGTGACTTCGCACCGGGAGGGTTCAACAATGAGCAGTTCTTC.

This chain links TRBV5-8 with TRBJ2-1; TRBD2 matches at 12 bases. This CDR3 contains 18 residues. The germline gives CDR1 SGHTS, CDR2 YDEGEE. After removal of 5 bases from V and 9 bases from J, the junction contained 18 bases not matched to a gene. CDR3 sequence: CASSYGRFIGLAGSEQFF. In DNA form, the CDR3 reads TGTGCCAGCAGTTACGGAAGGTTTATAGGACTAGCGGGATCTGAGCAGTTCTTC. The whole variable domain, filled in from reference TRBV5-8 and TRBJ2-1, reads EAGVTQSPTHLIKTRGQQATLRCSPISGHTSVYWYQQALGLGLQFLLWYDEGEERNRGNFPPRFSGRQFPNYSSELNVNALELEDSALYLCASSYGRFIGLAGSEQFFGPGTRLTVL.

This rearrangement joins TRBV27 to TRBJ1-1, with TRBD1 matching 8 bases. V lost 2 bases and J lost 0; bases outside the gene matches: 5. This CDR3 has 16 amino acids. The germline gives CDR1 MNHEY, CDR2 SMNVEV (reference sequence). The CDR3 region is CASSLKPTGVNTEAFF. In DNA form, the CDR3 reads TGTGCCAGCAGTTTAAAGCCGACAGGGGTGAACACTGAAGCTTTCTTT.

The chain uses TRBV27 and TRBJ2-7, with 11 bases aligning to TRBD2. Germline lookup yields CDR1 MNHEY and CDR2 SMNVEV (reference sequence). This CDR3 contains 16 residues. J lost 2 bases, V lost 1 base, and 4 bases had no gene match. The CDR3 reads CASSLLGTSGAYEQYF. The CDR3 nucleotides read TGTGCCAGCAGTTTATTGGGGACTAGCGGAGCCTACGAGCAGTACTTC.

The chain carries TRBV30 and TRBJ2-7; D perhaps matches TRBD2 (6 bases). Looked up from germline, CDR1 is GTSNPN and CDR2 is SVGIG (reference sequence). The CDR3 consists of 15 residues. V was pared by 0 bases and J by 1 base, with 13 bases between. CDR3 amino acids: CAWSVGLARSYEQYF. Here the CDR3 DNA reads TGTGCCTGGAGTGTGGGGCTAGCGCGATCCTACGAGCAGTACTTC.

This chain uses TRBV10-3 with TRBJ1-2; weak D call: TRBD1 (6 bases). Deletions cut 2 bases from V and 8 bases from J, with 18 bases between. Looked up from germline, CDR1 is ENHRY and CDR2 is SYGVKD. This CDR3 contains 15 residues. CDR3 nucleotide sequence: TGTGCCATCAGTGAGGGACAGCAGGCCATAGGAGGCTACACCTTC. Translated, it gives CAISEGQQAIGGYTF.

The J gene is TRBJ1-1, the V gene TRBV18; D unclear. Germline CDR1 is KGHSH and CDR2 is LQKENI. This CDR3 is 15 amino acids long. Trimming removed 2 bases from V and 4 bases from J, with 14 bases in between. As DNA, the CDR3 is TGTGCCAGCTCACCAGTGTCCTCGCAGCGCACTGAAGCTTTCTTT. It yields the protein CASSPVSSQRTEAFF.

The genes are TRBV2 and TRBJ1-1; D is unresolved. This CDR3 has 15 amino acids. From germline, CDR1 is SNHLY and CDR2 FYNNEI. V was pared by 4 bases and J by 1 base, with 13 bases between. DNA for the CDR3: TGTGCCAGCAGTGTTGAGGGAGGTGGGAACACTGAAGCTTTCTTT. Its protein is CASSVEGGGNTEAFF.

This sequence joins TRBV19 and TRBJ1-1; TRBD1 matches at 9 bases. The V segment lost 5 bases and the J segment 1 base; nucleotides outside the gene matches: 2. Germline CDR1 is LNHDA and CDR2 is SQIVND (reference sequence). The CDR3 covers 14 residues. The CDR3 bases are TGTGCCAGTAGTCCGACAGGGGGGAACACTGAAGCTTTCTTT. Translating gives CASSPTGGNTEAFF.

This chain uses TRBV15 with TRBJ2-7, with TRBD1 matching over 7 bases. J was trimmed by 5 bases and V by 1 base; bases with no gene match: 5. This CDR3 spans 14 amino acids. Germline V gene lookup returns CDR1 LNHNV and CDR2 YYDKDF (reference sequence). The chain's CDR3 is CATSRVSQGNEQYF. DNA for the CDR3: TGTGCCACCAGCAGAGTATCACAGGGGAACGAGCAGTACTTC. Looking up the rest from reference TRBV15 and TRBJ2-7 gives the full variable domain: DAMVIQNPRYQVTQFGKPVTLSCSQTLNHNVMYWYQQKSSQAPKLLFHYYDKDFNNEADTPDNFQSRRPNTSFCFLDIRSPGLGDTAMYLCATSRVSQGNEQYFGPGTRLTVT.

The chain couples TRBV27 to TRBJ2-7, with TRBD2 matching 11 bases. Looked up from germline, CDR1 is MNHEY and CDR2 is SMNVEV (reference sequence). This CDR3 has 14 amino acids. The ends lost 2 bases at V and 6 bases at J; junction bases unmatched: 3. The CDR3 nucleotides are TGTGCCAGCAGTTTAGGGACTAGCGGTCTCGAGCAGTACTTC. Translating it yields CASSLGTSGLEQYF.

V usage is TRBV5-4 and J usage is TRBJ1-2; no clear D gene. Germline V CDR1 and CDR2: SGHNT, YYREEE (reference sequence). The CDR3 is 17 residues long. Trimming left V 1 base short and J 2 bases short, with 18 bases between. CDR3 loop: CASSLYNPPGVNYGYTF. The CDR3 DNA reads TGTGCCAGCAGCTTGTACAACCCTCCCGGGGTGAACTATGGCTACACCTTC.

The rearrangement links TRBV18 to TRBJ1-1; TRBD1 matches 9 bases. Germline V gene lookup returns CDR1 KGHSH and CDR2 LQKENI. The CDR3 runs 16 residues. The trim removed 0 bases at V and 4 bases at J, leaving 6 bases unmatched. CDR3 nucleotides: TGTGCCAGCTCACCACCCGGGACAGGGACGACCACTGAAGCTTTCTTT. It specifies CASSPPGTGTTTEAFF.

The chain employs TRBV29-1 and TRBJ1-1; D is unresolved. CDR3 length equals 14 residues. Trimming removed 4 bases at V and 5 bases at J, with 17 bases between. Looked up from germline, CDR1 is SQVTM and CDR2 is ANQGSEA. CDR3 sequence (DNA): TGCAGCGTTGTAAGTCCGCTGCCGCGTACTGAAGCTTTCTTT. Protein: CSVVSPLPRTEAFF.

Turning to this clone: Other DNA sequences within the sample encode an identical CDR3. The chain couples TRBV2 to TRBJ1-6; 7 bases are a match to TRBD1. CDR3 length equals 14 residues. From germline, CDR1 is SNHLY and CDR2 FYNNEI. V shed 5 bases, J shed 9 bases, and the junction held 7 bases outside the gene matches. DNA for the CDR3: TGTGCCAGCAGTCCGACAGGGAGCATTTCACCCCTCCACTTT. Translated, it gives CASSPTGSISPLHF.

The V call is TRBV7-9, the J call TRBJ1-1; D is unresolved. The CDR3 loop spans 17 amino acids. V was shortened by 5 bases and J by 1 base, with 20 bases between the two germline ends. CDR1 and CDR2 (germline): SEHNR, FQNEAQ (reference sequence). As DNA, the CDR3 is TGTGCCAGCAGCACGACGATTCAGACAACCCCGAACACTGAAGCTTTCTTT. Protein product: CASSTTIQTTPNTEAFF.

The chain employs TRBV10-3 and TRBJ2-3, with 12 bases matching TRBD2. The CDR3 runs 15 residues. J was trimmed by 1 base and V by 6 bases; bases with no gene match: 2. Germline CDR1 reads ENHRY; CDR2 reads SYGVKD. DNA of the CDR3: TGTGCCATCAGACGACTAGCGGGGGGCACAGATACGCAGTATTTT. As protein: CAIRRLAGGTDTQYF.

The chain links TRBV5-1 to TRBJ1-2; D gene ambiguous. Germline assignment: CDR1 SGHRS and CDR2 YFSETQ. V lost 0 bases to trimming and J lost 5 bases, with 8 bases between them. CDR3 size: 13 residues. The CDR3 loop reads CASSLGSLYGYTF. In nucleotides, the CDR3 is TGCGCCAGCAGCTTGGGGAGTTTGTATGGCTACACCTTC.

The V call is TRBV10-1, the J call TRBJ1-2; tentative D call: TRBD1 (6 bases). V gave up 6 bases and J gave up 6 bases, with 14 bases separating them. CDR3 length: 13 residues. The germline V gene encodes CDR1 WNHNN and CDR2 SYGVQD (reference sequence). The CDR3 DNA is TGCGCCAGCAGACTAGGGGGAGTGGATGGCTACACCTTC. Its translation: CASRLGGVDGYTF.

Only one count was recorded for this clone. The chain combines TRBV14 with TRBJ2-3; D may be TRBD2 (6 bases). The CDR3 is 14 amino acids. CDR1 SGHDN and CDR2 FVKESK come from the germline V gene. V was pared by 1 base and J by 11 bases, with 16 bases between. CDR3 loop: CASSQGWGEYLQYF. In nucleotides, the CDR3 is TGTGCCAGCAGCCAAGGATGGGGGGAATATTTGCAGTATTTT.

The CDR3 region is CASSLQGKNSPLHF. In DNA, the CDR3 is TGCGCCAGCAGCCTCCAGGGGAAAAATTCACCCCTCCACTTT. This sequence joins TRBV5-1 and TRBJ1-6, with a possible D match to TRBD1 (6 bases). Germline V gene lookup returns CDR1 SGHRS and CDR2 YFSETQ. The CDR3 consists of 14 residues. Trimming removed 4 bases at V and 7 bases at J, with 12 bases between.

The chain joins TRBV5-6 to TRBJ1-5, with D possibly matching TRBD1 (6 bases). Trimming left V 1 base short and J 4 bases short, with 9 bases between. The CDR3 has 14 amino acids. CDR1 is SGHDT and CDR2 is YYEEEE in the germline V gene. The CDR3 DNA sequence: TGTGCCAGCAGCTTGTTACAGGGAAATCAGCCCCAGCATTTT. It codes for CASSLLQGNQPQHF.

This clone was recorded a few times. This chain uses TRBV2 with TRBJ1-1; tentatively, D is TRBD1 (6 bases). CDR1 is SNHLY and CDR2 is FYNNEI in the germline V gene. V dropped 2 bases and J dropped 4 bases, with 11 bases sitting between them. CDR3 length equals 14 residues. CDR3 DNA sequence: TGTGCCAGCAGTGAATTGGGGGCGCCCACTGAAGCTTTCTTT. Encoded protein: CASSELGAPTEAFF.